The clone carrying this TCR beta chain appeared once. What it recognizes is unknown. This entry belongs to a study of cytomegalovirus exposure and HLA in healthy donors. Study-wide points: The authors reported that TCR beta sequences could predict HLA-A and HLA-B alleles. These predictions were accurate for most subjects in the first cohort. Compared with the roughly 730-donor mean, an Asian-associated ancestry cluster reportedly had fewer N-insertions, according to a later analysis. The authors judged a highly shared variant cluster likely a sequencing artifact. Near-uniform donor sequencing depth was presumed by presence/absence analyses.

The study ran its PCR with 60 Vbeta and 13 Jbeta primers. Using immunoSEQ multiplex PCR, the repertoire was profiled, and TCRdb retains in-frame clones only, with some absent. Of 150,000 to 200,000 clones listed, 75% to 90% are singletons. V lost 6 bases, J lost 7 bases, and 9 bases stayed unmatched. CDR1 MDHEN and CDR2 SYDVKM come from the germline V gene. This CDR3 has 15 amino acids. This chain connects TRBV28 to TRBJ1-2, with 12 bases lining up with TRBD1. The receptor was isolated from a woman younger than 35 in good health and CMV-seronegative. The source material was PBMCs. CDR3 coding DNA: TGTGCCAGCAGGCCTCCGGGACAGGGGGCTGGTGGCTACACCTTC. Translation: CASRPPGQGAGGYTF.